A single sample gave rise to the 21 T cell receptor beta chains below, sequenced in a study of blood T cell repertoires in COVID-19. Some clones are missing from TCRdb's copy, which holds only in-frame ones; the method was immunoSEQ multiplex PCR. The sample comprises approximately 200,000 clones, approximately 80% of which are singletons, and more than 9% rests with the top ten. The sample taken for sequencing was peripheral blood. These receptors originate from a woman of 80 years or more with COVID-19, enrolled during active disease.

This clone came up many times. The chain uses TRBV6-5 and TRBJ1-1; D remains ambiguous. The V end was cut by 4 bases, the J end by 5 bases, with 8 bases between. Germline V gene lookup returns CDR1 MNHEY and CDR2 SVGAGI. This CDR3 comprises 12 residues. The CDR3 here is CASSFSRTEAFF. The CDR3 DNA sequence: TGTGCCAGCAGTTTTAGTCGGACTGAAGCTTTCTTT.

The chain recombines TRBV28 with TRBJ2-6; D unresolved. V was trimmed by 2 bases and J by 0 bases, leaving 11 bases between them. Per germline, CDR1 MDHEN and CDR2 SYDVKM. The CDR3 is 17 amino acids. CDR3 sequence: CASSLGQFSSGANVLTF. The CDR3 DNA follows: TGTGCCAGCAGTTTAGGGCAGTTCTCCTCTGGGGCCAACGTCCTGACTTTC.

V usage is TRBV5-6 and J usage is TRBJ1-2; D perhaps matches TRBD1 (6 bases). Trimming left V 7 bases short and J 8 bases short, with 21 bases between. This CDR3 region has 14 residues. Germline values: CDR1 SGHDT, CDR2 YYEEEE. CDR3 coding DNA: TGTGCCAGCGGATATGGGGGCCGGGGCGACGGCTACACCTTC. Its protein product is CASGYGGRGDGYTF.

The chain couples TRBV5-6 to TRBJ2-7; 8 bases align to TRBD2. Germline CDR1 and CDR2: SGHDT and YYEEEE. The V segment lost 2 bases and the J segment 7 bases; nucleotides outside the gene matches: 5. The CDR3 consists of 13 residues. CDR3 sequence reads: CASSLRGGREQYV. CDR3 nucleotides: TGTGCCAGCAGCTTACGGGGCGGGAGGGAGCAGTACGTC.

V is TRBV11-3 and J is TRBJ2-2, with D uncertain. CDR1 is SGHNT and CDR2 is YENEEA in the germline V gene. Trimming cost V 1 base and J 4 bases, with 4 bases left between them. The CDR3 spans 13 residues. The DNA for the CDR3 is TGTGCCAGCAGCTTAGGTATCACCGGGGAGCTGTTTTTT. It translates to CASSLGITGELFF.

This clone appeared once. This CDR3 is CASTLGRGEQFF. CDR3 in DNA: TGTGCCAGCACCCTCGGGAGAGGTGAGCAGTTCTTC. This chain connects TRBV12-3 or TRBV12-4 to TRBJ2-1; weak D call: TRBD2 (6 bases). Trimming stripped 7 bases from V and 9 bases from J, with 13 bases between. This CDR3 comprises 12 residues.

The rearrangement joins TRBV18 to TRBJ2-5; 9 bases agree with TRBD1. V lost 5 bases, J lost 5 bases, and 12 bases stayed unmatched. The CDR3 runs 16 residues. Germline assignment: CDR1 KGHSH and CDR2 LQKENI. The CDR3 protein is CASSNNLWTGEETQYF. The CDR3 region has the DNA TGTGCCAGCTCAAACAACCTATGGACAGGGGAGGAGACCCAGTACTTC. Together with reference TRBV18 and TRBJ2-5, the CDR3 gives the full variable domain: NAGVMQNPRHLVRRRGQEARLRCSPMKGHSHVYWYRQLPEEGLKFMVYLQKENIIDESGMPKERFSAEFPKEGPSILRIQQVVRGDSAAYFCASSNNLWTGEETQYFGPGTRLLVL.

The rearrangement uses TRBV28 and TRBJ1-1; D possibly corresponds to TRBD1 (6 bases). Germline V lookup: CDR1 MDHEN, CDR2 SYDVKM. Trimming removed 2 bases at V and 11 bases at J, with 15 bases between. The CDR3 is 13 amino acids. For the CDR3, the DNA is TGTGCCAGCAGTTTAGGGCTAGATAGGGGGGCTTTCTTT. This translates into CASSLGLDRGAFF.

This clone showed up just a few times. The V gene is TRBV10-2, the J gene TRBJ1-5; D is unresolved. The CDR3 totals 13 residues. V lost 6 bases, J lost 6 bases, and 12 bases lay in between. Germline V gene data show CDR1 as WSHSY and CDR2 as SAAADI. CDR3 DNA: TGCGCCAGCAGCCTCTCGGGAGGTCAGCCCCAGCATTTT. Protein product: CASSLSGGQPQHF.

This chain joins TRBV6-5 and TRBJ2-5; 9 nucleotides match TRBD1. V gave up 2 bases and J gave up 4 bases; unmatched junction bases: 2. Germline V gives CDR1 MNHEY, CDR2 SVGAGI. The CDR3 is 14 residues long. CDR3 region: CASSYRGQGETQYF. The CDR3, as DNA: TGTGCCAGCAGTTACCGGGGACAGGGAGAGACCCAGTACTTC.

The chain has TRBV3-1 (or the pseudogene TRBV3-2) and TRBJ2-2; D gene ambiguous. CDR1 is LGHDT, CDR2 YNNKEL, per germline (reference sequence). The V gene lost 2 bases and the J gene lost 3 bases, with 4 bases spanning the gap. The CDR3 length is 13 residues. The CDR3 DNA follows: TGTGCCAGCAGCCAATCTCACACCGGGGAGCTGTTTTTT. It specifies CASSQSHTGELFF.

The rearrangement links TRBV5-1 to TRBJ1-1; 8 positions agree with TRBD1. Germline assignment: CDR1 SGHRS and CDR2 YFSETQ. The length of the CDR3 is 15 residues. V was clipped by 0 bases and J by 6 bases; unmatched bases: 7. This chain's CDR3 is CASSLVKDRVAEAFF. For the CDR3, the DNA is TGCGCCAGCAGCTTGGTAAAGGACAGGGTGGCTGAAGCTTTCTTT.

In DNA, the CDR3 is TGTGCCTGGAGGCCGGGGGGATATGATTCACCCCTCCACTTT. Protein: CAWRPGGYDSPLHF. The chain carries TRBV30 and TRBJ1-6; a weak D match, TRBD1 (5 bases). Per germline, CDR1 GTSNPN and CDR2 SVGIG (reference sequence). This CDR3 has 14 amino acids. V lost 3 bases and J lost 8, with 14 bases in between.

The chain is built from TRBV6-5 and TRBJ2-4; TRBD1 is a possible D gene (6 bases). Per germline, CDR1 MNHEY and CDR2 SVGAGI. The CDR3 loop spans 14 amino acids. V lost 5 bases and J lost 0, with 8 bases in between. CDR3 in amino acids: CASSPGVAKNIQYF. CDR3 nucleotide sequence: TGTGCCAGCAGTCCAGGGGTAGCCAAAAACATTCAGTACTTC.

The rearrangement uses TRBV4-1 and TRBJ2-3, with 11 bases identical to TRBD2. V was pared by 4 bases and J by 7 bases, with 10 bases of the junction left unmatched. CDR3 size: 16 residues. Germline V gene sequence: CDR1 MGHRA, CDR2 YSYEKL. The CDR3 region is CASSRFSGGASYTQYF. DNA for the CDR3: TGCGCCAGCAGCCGATTTAGCGGGGGGGCGAGTTATACGCAGTATTTT.

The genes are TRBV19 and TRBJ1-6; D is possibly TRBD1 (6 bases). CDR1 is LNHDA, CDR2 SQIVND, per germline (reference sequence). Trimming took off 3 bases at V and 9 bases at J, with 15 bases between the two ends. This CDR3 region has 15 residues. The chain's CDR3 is CASSMDPQGRSPLHF. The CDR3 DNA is TGTGCCAGTAGTATGGATCCGCAGGGGCGTTCACCCCTCCACTTT.

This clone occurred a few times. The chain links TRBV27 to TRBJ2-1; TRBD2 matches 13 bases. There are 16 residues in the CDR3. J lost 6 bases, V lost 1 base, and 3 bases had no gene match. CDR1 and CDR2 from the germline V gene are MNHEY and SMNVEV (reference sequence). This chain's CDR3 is CASSLLLAGGRNEQFF. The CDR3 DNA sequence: TGTGCCAGCAGTTTATTACTAGCGGGGGGGCGCAATGAGCAGTTCTTC.

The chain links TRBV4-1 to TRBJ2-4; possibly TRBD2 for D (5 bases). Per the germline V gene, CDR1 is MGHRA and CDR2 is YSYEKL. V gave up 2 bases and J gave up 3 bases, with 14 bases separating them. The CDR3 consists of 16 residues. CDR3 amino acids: CASSQSPLRDKNIQYF. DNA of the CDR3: TGCGCCAGCAGCCAATCCCCGCTTCGGGACAAAAACATTCAGTACTTC.

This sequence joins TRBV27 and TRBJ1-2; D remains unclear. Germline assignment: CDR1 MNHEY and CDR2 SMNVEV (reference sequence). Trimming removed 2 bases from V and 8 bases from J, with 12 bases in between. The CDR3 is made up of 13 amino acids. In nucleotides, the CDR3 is TGTGCCAGCAGTTTAAGAGGTCTGTGGGGCTACACCTTC. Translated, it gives CASSLRGLWGYTF.

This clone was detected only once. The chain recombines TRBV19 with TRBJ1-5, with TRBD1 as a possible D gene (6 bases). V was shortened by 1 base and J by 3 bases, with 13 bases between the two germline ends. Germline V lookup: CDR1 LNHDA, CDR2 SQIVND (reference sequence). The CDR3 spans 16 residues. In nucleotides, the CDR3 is TGTGCCAGTAGTATAGGGACAAACAGGGACAATCAGCCCCAGCATTTT. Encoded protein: CASSIGTNRDNQPQHF.

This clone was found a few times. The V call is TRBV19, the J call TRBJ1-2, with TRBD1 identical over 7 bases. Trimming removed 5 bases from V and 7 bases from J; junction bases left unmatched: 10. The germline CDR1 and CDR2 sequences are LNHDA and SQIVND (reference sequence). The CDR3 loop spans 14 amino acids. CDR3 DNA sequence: TGTGCCAGTAGTTTTTCCCGGACAGGCGGTGGCTACACCTTC. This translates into CASSFSRTGGGYTF. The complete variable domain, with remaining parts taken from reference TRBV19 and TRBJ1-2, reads DGGITQSPKYLFRKEGQNVTLSCEQNLNHDAMYWYRQDPGQGLRLIYYSQIVNDFQKGDIAEGYSVSREKKESFPLTVTSAQKNPTAFYLCASSFSRTGGGYTFGSGTRLTVV.